One and the same sample provided the 24 T cell receptor beta chains below, sequenced in a study of blood T cells in healthy people across ages (dated by TCRdb to between 2014 and 2016). The library came from 5' RACE. TCRdb lists the instrument as Illumina HiSeq 2500. The second PCR ran for about 6 to 12 cycles and used a J-beta primer mix along with a sample-barcoded 5' primer. TCRdb itself trimmed the public reads at Q25 with fastp, ran MiXCR and retained productive beta chains. Every entry covers one CDR3 protein and lists the most common genes and DNA from its rows. The sample data list approximately 580,000 distinct CDR3 sequences, and approximately 25% of these were observed just once. Roughly 9% of the sample comes from the top ten. These data also featured in a second study, about T cells of mothers and their children.

Sample: blood. The receptors derive from a boy aged 5-17 years in good health.

This clonotype came up a few times. The chain joins TRBV28 to TRBJ2-1, with 14 positions matching TRBD2. J gave up 5 bases and V 4 bases, and 13 bases lay outside the gene matches. Germline V lookup: CDR1 MDHEN, CDR2 SYDVKM. This CDR3 comprises 19 residues. The CDR3 nucleotides read TGTGCCAGCAGTTCTCCCCGGTGGACTAGCGGGAGGACCAACAATGAGCAGTTCTTC. This sequence encodes CASSSPRWTSGRTNNEQFF.

The CDR3 coding sequence is TGTGCCAGCTCACCGGGACAGGGGGGATCACCCCTCCACTTT. This gives the protein CASSPGQGGSPLHF. This chain uses TRBV18 with TRBJ1-6; TRBD1 aligns across 11 bases. After removal of 3 bases from V and 10 bases from J, the junction contained 2 bases not matched to a gene. Germline CDR1 KGHSH, CDR2 LQKENI. The CDR3 runs 14 residues.

In its sample, this clonotype was seen many times. This chain connects TRBV7-3 to TRBJ2-5, with 7 nucleotides matching TRBD2. Germline trimming cut 2 bases from V and 4 bases from J; bases unmatched to any gene: 4. In germline, CDR1 is SGHTA, CDR2 FQGTGA. The CDR3 covers 14 residues. CDR3 protein: CASSLGGGSETQYF. The CDR3 bases are TGTGCCAGCAGCTTAGGGGGGGGTTCAGAGACCCAGTACTTC.

The chain employs TRBV6-1 and TRBJ2-3; D is unresolved. Looked up from germline, CDR1 is MNHNS and CDR2 is SASEGT. The ends were cut back, 6 bases at V and 2 bases at J, with 18 bases in the middle. This CDR3 has 16 residues. For the CDR3, the DNA is TGTGCCAGCAGCCTCCTATCCGGCGGTTACACAGATACGCAGTATTTT. Translated, it gives CASSLLSGGYTDTQYF.

V and J are TRBV29-1 and TRBJ2-1; 12 nucleotides align to TRBD2. Trimming at V came to 5 bases and at J to 9 bases, leaving 20 bases not matched to a gene. Germline assignment: CDR1 SQVTM and CDR2 ANQGSEA. This CDR3 comprises 18 residues. The CDR3 sequence is CSVQTYKEASGRAGEQFF. The DNA for the CDR3 is TGCAGCGTTCAGACTTATAAAGAGGCTAGCGGGAGGGCTGGTGAGCAGTTCTTC.

This chain links TRBV3-1 with TRBJ1-1; D call uncertain. Trimming removed 1 base from V and 1 base from J, with 7 bases in between. This CDR3 region has 14 residues. Germline CDR1 and CDR2: LGHDT and YNNKEL (reference sequence). CDR3 residues: CASSQVDGNTEAFF. The CDR3 nucleotides read TGTGCCAGCAGCCAAGTCGACGGGAACACTGAAGCTTTCTTT.

The gene calls are TRBV29-1 and TRBJ2-3, with unresolved D. Trimming cost V 4 bases and J 7 bases, with 6 bases left between them. The V gene's germline CDR1 is SQVTM and CDR2 ANQGSEA. This CDR3 has 10 amino acids. The CDR3 protein is CSVVINTQYF. The DNA of the CDR3 is TGCAGCGTTGTAATAAATACGCAGTATTTT.

The rearrangement joins TRBV15 to TRBJ1-1; D is unclear. The germline CDR1 and CDR2 sequences are LNHNV and YYDKDF (reference sequence). V lost 5 bases, J lost 5 bases, and 12 bases lay in between. This CDR3 spans 13 amino acids. In DNA form, the CDR3 reads TGTGCCACCAGCCAAACGGGGAGGACTGAAGCTTTCTTT. As protein: CATSQTGRTEAFF.

The chain uses TRBV27 and TRBJ1-2, with 7 bases aligning to TRBD1. CDR1 and CDR2 from the germline V gene are MNHEY and SMNVEV (reference sequence). The CDR3 sequence is 15 residues long. Germline trimming cut 6 bases from V and 4 bases from J; bases unmatched to any gene: 11. The CDR3 DNA reads as TGTGCCAGCAGATCCCCCGGGGGACAGACCTATGGCTACACCTTC. It specifies CASRSPGGQTYGYTF.

This clonotype was found a few times. The chain employs TRBV28 and TRBJ2-2, with 7 bases aligning to TRBD2. CDR1 and CDR2 from the germline V gene are MDHEN and SYDVKM. Trimming cost V 4 bases and J 2 bases; bases outside gene matches: 4. The length of the CDR3 is 15 residues. CDR3 in DNA: TGTGCCAGCAGTTCAGAGCGGGACAACACCGGGGAGCTGTTTTTT. It codes for CASSSERDNTGELFF. The complete variable domain, with remaining parts taken from reference TRBV28 and TRBJ2-2, reads DVKVTQSSRYLVKRTGEKVFLECVQDMDHENMFWYRQDPGLGLRLIYFSYDVKMKEKGDIPEGYSVSREKKERFSLILESASTNQTSMYLCASSSERDNTGELFFGEGSRLTVL.

This clonotype was seen a handful of times. The J gene is TRBJ2-5, the V gene TRBV9; 8 bases are shared with TRBD1. Unmatched junction bases numbered 13, after V lost 4 bases and J lost 5 bases. CDR3 length: 16 residues. Germline CDR1 is SGDLS and CDR2 is YYNGEE. This chain's CDR3 is CASSPSGTGGSETQYF. In DNA, the CDR3 is TGTGCCAGCAGCCCCTCCGGAACAGGGGGATCGGAGACCCAGTACTTC.

The chain recombines TRBV25-1 with TRBJ2-5; no firm D call. The CDR3 is 14 residues long. From germline, CDR1 is MGHDK and CDR2 SYGVNS. The germline V and J ends were trimmed by 4 bases and 0 bases, with 9 bases remaining between them. This CDR3 is CASSASMYQETQYF. The CDR3 DNA is TGTGCCAGCAGTGCATCAATGTACCAAGAGACCCAGTACTTC.

This clonotype was picked up a small number of times. V and J are TRBV20-1 and TRBJ2-1; TRBD2 agrees at 14 bases. This CDR3 spans 15 amino acids. The ends lost 0 bases at V and 8 bases at J; junction bases unmatched: 3. Germline CDR1 is DFQATT and CDR2 is SNEGSKA (reference sequence). The CDR3 spells CSARDKGLAGDEQFF. CDR3 in DNA: TGCAGTGCTAGAGATAAGGGACTAGCGGGAGATGAGCAGTTCTTC.

The V gene is TRBV25-1, the J gene TRBJ2-5, with D perhaps TRBD1 (6 bases). The CDR3 totals 14 residues. Per germline, CDR1 MGHDK and CDR2 SYGVNS. V was cut by 7 bases and J by 11 bases, with 23 bases left in between. The CDR3 DNA sequence: TGTGCCAGCAAAAGCTCAGGACAGCCCGAAGAGCAGTACTTC. This encodes CASKSSGQPEEQYF.

This clonotype showed up just a few times. The chain carries TRBV11-3 and TRBJ2-1, with unresolved D. The ends were cut back, 2 bases at V and 4 bases at J, with 15 bases in the middle. There are 16 residues in the CDR3. The germline CDR1 and CDR2 sequences are SGHNT and YENEEA. The CDR3 loop reads CASSLYPSPLYNEQFF. The CDR3 DNA sequence: TGTGCCAGCAGCTTATATCCCTCCCCCCTTTACAATGAGCAGTTCTTC.

On this clonotype itself: One end of the junction is discordant with germline, which a read error may explain. The J gene is TRBJ2-3, the V gene TRBV2; maybe TRBD2 (5 bases). CDR3 length: 13 residues. Per the germline V gene, CDR1 is SNHLY and CDR2 is FYNNEI. The CDR3, as DNA: TGTGCCAGCAGGGATCCTAGCACGGATACGCAGTATTTT. Amino acid sequence: CASRDPSTDTQYF.

V gene TRBV11-2 combines with J gene TRBJ2-5; 9 bases line up with TRBD1. The J call may be incorrect, as the DNA end agrees better with TRBJ2-7. The germline V gene has CDR1 SGHAT and CDR2 FQNNGV. CDR3 length: 15 residues. CDR3 in amino acids: CASSALGQGNYEQYF. CDR3 DNA: TGTGCCAGCAGCGCCCTGGGACAGGGAAACTACGAGCAGTACTTC.

The CDR3 reads CASSLVTASSTDTQYF. The CDR3 DNA follows: TGTGCCAGCAGCTTAGTCACGGCCTCTAGCACAGATACGCAGTATTTT. V and J are TRBV7-2 and TRBJ2-3; no definite D call. CDR1 and CDR2 (germline): SGHTA, FQGNSA. The CDR3 extends over 16 amino acids. V lost 1 base, J lost 0 bases, and 11 bases lay in between.

This clonotype occurred a few times. This rearrangement joins TRBV12-3 or TRBV12-4 to TRBJ1-2, with 8 bases that match TRBD1. The CDR3 is 14 amino acids. V shed 6 bases and J 6 bases; nucleotides not matched to a gene: 9. The CDR3 region is CASSPRTGPHGYTF. The CDR3 bases are TGTGCCAGCAGCCCCCGGACAGGGCCTCATGGCTACACCTTC.

This clonotype occurred a few times. This rearrangement joins TRBV27 to TRBJ1-1; no clear D. The CDR3 runs 13 residues. In germline, CDR1 is MNHEY, CDR2 SMNVEV (reference sequence). The ends were cut back, 6 bases at V and 6 bases at J, with 14 bases in the middle. For the CDR3, the DNA is TGTGCCAGCAGGTCCCAGCCCGGGGCTGAAGCTTTCTTT. This sequence encodes CASRSQPGAEAFF.

This clonotype was found a few times. The chain employs TRBV19 and TRBJ1-5, with 8 bases lining up with TRBD1. CDR1 and CDR2 (germline): LNHDA, SQIVND (reference sequence). With V trimmed by 4 bases and J by 0 bases, 5 bases remained unmatched. The CDR3 totals 16 residues. The CDR3: CASSTTTGDSNQPQHF. In DNA form, the CDR3 reads TGTGCCAGTAGTACTACGACAGGGGATAGCAATCAGCCCCAGCATTTT.

Worth noting for this clonotype: The germline gene is not matched at one end of the junction; a read error may be the cause. This chain connects TRBV5-6 to TRBJ2-2; unclear D gene. Looked up from germline, CDR1 is SGHDT and CDR2 is YYEEEE. The CDR3 has 15 amino acids. The CDR3 reads CASSVLDRNSGELFF. DNA for the CDR3: TGTGCCAGCAGCGTCCTCGACCGGAACTCCGGGGAGCTGTTTTTT.

The chain has TRBV7-9 and TRBJ2-1, with D perhaps being TRBD1 or TRBD2 (5 bases each). The V end lost 5 bases, the J end lost 9 bases, and 23 bases lay between the germline ends. Per germline, CDR1 SEHNR and CDR2 FQNEAQ (reference sequence). This CDR3 comprises 16 residues. The CDR3 nucleotides are TGTGCCAGCAGCGATTTAGCGAGGGGCCCAGCGGCTGAGCAGTTCTTC. This translates into CASSDLARGPAAEQFF.

This clonotype was found a few times. The chain carries TRBV12-3 or TRBV12-4 and TRBJ2-5; D gene uncertain. V dropped 5 bases and J dropped 3 bases, with 13 bases sitting between them. The CDR3 is made up of 14 amino acids. The CDR3 sequence: CASSNGRVEETQYF. The DNA of the CDR3 is TGTGCCAGCAGTAATGGACGGGTGGAAGAGACCCAGTACTTC.